The following is a T cell receptor (beta chain) sequence with its context. Its antigen is currently not known. Base-call qualities are not available, and no considerably larger clone is one nucleotide away. Library preparation was by 5' RACE. Sequenced using an Illumina HiSeq 2000. Template switching introduced a universal primer binding site; the final cDNA contained a unique molecular identifier, enabling accurate counting of TCR cDNA molecules. Specific primers in the conserved constant-segment region were used to synthesize first-strand cDNA for the TCR alpha and beta chains. Each cDNA library was double barcoded, with a SMART-Mk sample barcode plus Illumina barcodes, to control for contamination. Two successive PCR steps introduced TruSeq adapter sequences along with Illumina sample barcodes. The Illumina HiSeq platform was used with custom primers to sequence TCR alpha and beta cDNA libraries. Per the source publication's procedure: Raw reads were processed with MiGEC to extract unique molecular identifiers, and MiXCR was used to determine CDR3 positions. Recombination models were inferred per individual with the repgenHMM and IGoR tools using an EM algorithm. The analysis of shared clonotypes was done with the tcR package in R, with sharing normalized by the product of cloneset sizes. To study raw recombination without the effects of thymic and clonal selection, out-of-frame nonproductive sequences were analyzed. Through fastp at Q25 and MiXCR, TCRdb rebuilt clones from the public reads, retaining in-frame beta chains. Identical CDR3 proteins give one entry, which carries the most common genes and DNA. It is TCRdb's table, rather than the study itself, that gives the V and J calls and clone size. A total of about 550,000 distinct CDR3 sequences appear in this sample, about 22% of them only once. Around 0.5% of the sample comes from the top ten.

The sample is drawn from a study of identical twins listed by TCRdb under 2016. Study-level background: The study deep-sequenced TCR alpha and beta repertoires from monozygotic twins, unrelated adults of various ages and cord blood to test whether fetal clonotypes persist. To rule out contamination, replicate twin experiments were performed at different times with different library preparation protocols. Points the paper makes about the study in general: Because the same donors could not be followed over many years, conclusions were based on cross-sectional statistical analysis. In monozygotic twins, out-of-frame TCR alpha sharing was systematically underestimated by recombination models, although the models agreed with sharing between unrelated individuals. Excess twin sharing in beta out-of-frame sequences was weaker because fewer shared sequences lowered the signal-to-noise ratio. Abundant cord blood beta clonotypes carried fewer insertions; young adult naive repertoires showed a weaker similar trend, while memory repertoires showed none. Compared with coincidental sharing between unrelated individuals, out-of-frame TCR alpha sequences shared between twins had an excess of sequences with low generation probability. Zero-insertion analyses could be partly confounded by invariant T cells such as MAIT and iNKT, although diverse VJ usage argued against such confounding for most clonotypes.

Trimming costs V 6 bases and J 2 bases, and their ends lie 19 bases apart. The cysteine opens and the phenylalanine closes a CDR3 of 16 amino acids. Solely the CDR3 DNA is kept, with 48 bases framed from the first base. The germline V gene (reference sequence) yields LGHDT for CDR1 and YNNKEL for CDR2. Every donor in the study was a healthy Caucasian. The twin cohort consisted of three pairs of female monozygotic twins, all aged 18 to 29 years. Positive isolation kits from Invitrogen were used to isolate the CD4+ and CD8+ T cell populations. These records were also assigned to another study, of yellow fever vaccine responses in identical twins. The second paper further reports: The authors reported that the T cell response to vaccination in identical twins appeared partly convergent and partly personalized. The study precisely tracked vaccine-responding T cell clones in identical twins.

The source is a woman younger than 35 in good health. Recombination connected TRBV3-1 to TRBJ1-1; 6 matching bases give a weak D call of TRBD1. Material for sequencing was CD4+ T cells sorted from blood. The CDR3 has the sequence CASSAAIGTLNTEAFF. Read as DNA, the sequence is TGTGCCAGCAGTGCCGCCATCGGGACACTAAACACTGAAGCTTTCTTT.